The next 29 T cell receptor beta chains were all read from a single sample in a study of regulatory dendritic cells for organ transplantation. Libraries were prepared by immunoSEQ multiplex PCR; TCRdb keeps only in-frame clonotypes and omits some of them. Altogether 25,000 or so clones are present, about four fifths being singletons, with the ten largest covering less than 0.11%. The sample consisted of naive CD4+ T cells from blood. Subset reported: CD45RA+ naive T cells. These receptors originate from a human donor in good health.

V is TRBV18 and J is TRBJ1-2, with a weak D call TRBD1 (6 bases). The CDR3 contains 14 residues. Germline values: CDR1 KGHSH, CDR2 LQKENI. V lost 2 bases and J 1 base, leaving 8 bases between the germline ends. CDR3 in DNA: TGTGCCAGCTCACCAGGACAGAATAACTATGGCTACACCTTC. Its translation: CASSPGQNNYGYTF.

The gene calls are TRBV7-3 and TRBJ2-3; D is unclear. Germline loops: CDR1 SGHTA, CDR2 FQGTGA. The CDR3 contains 15 residues. Trimming took off 5 bases at V and 2 bases at J, with 14 bases between the two ends. CDR3 in DNA: TGTGCCAGCAGCCCTACTGGAGTAAACACAGATACGCAGTATTTT. Protein product: CASSPTGVNTDTQYF.

The chain links TRBV6-1 to TRBJ1-5, with D unclear. The CDR3 contains 17 residues. V was cut by 0 bases and J by 3 bases, with 15 bases left in between. Germline-derived CDR1 and CDR2 are MNHNS and SASEGT. Written as DNA, the CDR3 is TGTGCCAGCAGTGAAGCACGTTCCAGGCCCGTCAATCAGCCCCAGCATTTT. Protein sequence: CASSEARSRPVNQPQHF.

The chain employs TRBV7-3 and TRBJ1-1; D is unresolved. Trimming removed 3 bases from V and 6 bases from J, with 17 bases in between. This CDR3 contains 15 residues. Germline CDR1 SGHTA, CDR2 FQGTGA. DNA for the CDR3: TGTGCCAGCAGCTTGTCGGCCCTTCTGGACTCTGAAGCTTTCTTT. Translating it yields CASSLSALLDSEAFF.

The chain couples TRBV4-1 to TRBJ2-1; 9 positions agree with TRBD1. Trimming cost V 1 base and J 5 bases; bases outside gene matches: 3. The CDR3 is 15 amino acids. CDR1 is MGHRA and CDR2 is YSYEKL in the germline V gene. The CDR3 region has the DNA TGCGCCAGCAGCCAAGGATGGACAGGGGACAATGAGCAGTTCTTC. Its translation: CASSQGWTGDNEQFF.

The V gene is TRBV18, the J gene TRBJ2-5; 8 nucleotides match TRBD1. The CDR3 is 14 residues long. Germline V gene sequence: CDR1 KGHSH, CDR2 LQKENI. The V gene end was trimmed by 6 bases and the J gene end by 5 bases; junction bases not matched to a gene: 8. The CDR3 spells CASSGGQGIETQYF. The CDR3 DNA is TGTGCCAGCTCGGGCGGACAGGGTATCGAGACCCAGTACTTC.

The chain joins TRBV19 to TRBJ1-5; 8 bases align to TRBD1. CDR1 and CDR2 (germline): LNHDA, SQIVND (reference sequence). V shed 2 bases, J shed 11 bases, and the junction held 5 bases outside the gene matches. This CDR3 contains 13 residues. CDR3 in DNA: TGTGCCAGTAGTATAAGCAGGGGGCCCGCCCAGCATTTT. Protein sequence: CASSISRGPAQHF.

The rearrangement joins TRBV19 to TRBJ1-4; 8 nucleotides match TRBD1. Germline V gene lookup returns CDR1 LNHDA and CDR2 SQIVND (reference sequence). CDR3 length: 14 amino acids. Losses at the gene ends were 6 bases for V and 5 bases for J; bases not matched to a gene: 5. The CDR3 DNA follows: TGTGCCAGTAGCCGGACAGGGAGAAATGAAAAACTGTTTTTT. Translating gives CASSRTGRNEKLFF.

The chain links TRBV18 to TRBJ1-1; 9 bases are shared with TRBD1. With V trimmed by 4 bases and J by 1 base, 1 base remained unmatched. The CDR3 spans 14 residues. Germline-derived CDR1 and CDR2 are KGHSH and LQKENI. The CDR3 spells CASSLGQGNTEAFF. The CDR3 DNA follows: TGTGCCAGCTCACTGGGACAGGGGAACACTGAAGCTTTCTTT.

The CDR3 here is CASSGHLYEQFF. In DNA form, the CDR3 reads TGTGCCAGCAGTGGACATTTGTATGAGCAGTTCTTC. This chain links TRBV6-5 with TRBJ2-1; TRBD1 is a possible D gene (5 bases). Germline values: CDR1 MNHEY, CDR2 SVGAGI. V gave up 5 bases and J gave up 8 bases, with 10 bases separating them. The CDR3 extends over 12 amino acids.

The chain recombines TRBV5-1 with TRBJ2-1; 10 bases align to TRBD1. With V trimmed by 3 bases and J by 8 bases, 8 bases remained unmatched. The germline V gene encodes CDR1 SGHRS and CDR2 YFSETQ. The CDR3 sequence is 15 residues long. The CDR3 DNA follows: TGCGCCAGCAGCTCGACAGGGGGCTTAAGGGATGAGCAGTTCTTC. Amino acids: CASSSTGGLRDEQFF.

The gene calls are TRBV7-2 and TRBJ2-7, with D tentatively TRBD1 (7 bases). The CDR3 consists of 15 residues. V lost 5 bases and J lost 1, with 15 bases in between. Germline V gene lookup returns CDR1 SGHTA and CDR2 FQGNSA. This CDR3 reads CASSLRGALSYEQYF. The CDR3 region has the DNA TGTGCCAGCAGCCTCAGGGGGGCCCTTTCCTACGAGCAGTACTTC.

This CDR3 is CASSPGLTGSTDTQYF. CDR3 bases: TGTGCCAGCTCGCCGGGACTCACGGGTAGCACAGATACGCAGTATTTT. V gene TRBV18 combines with J gene TRBJ2-3, with a possible D match to TRBD2 (6 bases). The length of the CDR3 is 16 residues. The germline V gene encodes CDR1 KGHSH and CDR2 LQKENI. Deletions cut 6 bases from V and 0 bases from J, with 16 bases between.

The gene calls are TRBV6-5 and TRBJ2-7; 9 positions agree with TRBD1. This CDR3 is 15 amino acids long. In germline, CDR1 is MNHEY, CDR2 SVGAGI. The V and J ends lost 6 bases and 4 bases, in that order; junction bases with no gene match: 10. Written as DNA, the CDR3 is TGTGCCAGCAGGACTTGGGACAGGGAAGTTTACGAGCAGTACTTC. Translation gives CASRTWDREVYEQYF.

The chain has TRBV10-2 and TRBJ1-1, with D perhaps TRBD1 (5 bases). The CDR3 has 13 residues. The germline gives CDR1 WSHSY, CDR2 SAAADI. V gave up 3 bases and J gave up 6 bases, with 11 bases separating them. The chain's CDR3 is CASSEEGRAEAFF. The CDR3 region has the DNA TGCGCCAGCAGTGAAGAGGGGAGGGCTGAAGCTTTCTTT.

This chain links TRBV6-5 with TRBJ1-1; D might be TRBD1 (5 bases). CDR3 size: 16 residues. V was trimmed by 0 bases and J by 5 bases, leaving 16 bases between them. CDR1 and CDR2 from the germline V gene are MNHEY and SVGAGI. In nucleotides, the CDR3 is TGTGCCAGCAGTTACTCGGCTTGGGTGGGGGGGACTGAAGCTTTCTTT. Amino acid sequence: CASSYSAWVGGTEAFF.

The chain links TRBV9 to TRBJ2-3, with 13 bases fitting TRBD2. Germline values: CDR1 SGDLS, CDR2 YYNGEE. This CDR3 spans 15 amino acids. Trimming at V came to 4 bases and at J to 4 bases, leaving 3 bases not matched to a gene. Here the CDR3 DNA reads TGTGCCAGCAGCACCGGACTAGCGGGGGCAGATACGCAGTATTTT. It specifies CASSTGLAGADTQYF.

The chain couples TRBV11-3 to TRBJ2-3, with TRBD1 matching over 8 bases. After removal of 0 bases from V and 11 bases from J, the junction contained 1 base not matched to a gene. Germline V gene sequence: CDR1 SGHNT, CDR2 YENEEA. CDR3 length: 12 amino acids. This CDR3 reads CASSLEGTGQYF. In DNA form, the CDR3 reads TGTGCCAGCAGCTTAGAGGGGACAGGGCAGTATTTT.

V usage is TRBV7-9 and J usage is TRBJ1-5, with D maybe TRBD1 (6 bases). Germline V CDR1 and CDR2: SEHNR, FQNEAQ (reference sequence). Trimming shortened V by 5 bases and J by 4 bases, and 9 bases separated the two germline ends. The length of the CDR3 is 13 residues. CDR3 sequence (DNA): TGTGCCAGCAGCCGACAGGAAAATCAGCCCCAGCATTTT. Translating it yields CASSRQENQPQHF.

This clone was observed once. This rearrangement joins TRBV29-1 to TRBJ2-1, with unresolved D. The germline CDR1 and CDR2 sequences are SQVTM and ANQGSEA. The length of the CDR3 is 12 residues. The ends were cut back, 6 bases at V and 1 base at J, with 7 bases in the middle. Here the CDR3 reads CSVQASYNEQFF. DNA of the CDR3: TGCAGCGTCCAGGCTTCCTACAATGAGCAGTTCTTC.

The chain carries TRBV4-1 and TRBJ2-5; D unclear. The V gene lost 0 bases and the J gene lost 7 bases, with 6 bases spanning the gap. The CDR3 sequence is 12 residues long. Germline loops: CDR1 MGHRA, CDR2 YSYEKL. CDR3 in DNA: TGCGCCAGCAGCCAAGATAGCAGGACCCAGTACTTC. Translated, it gives CASSQDSRTQYF.

This chain links TRBV10-3 with TRBJ2-3; D gene ambiguous. Germline CDR1 and CDR2: ENHRY and SYGVKD. This CDR3 spans 11 amino acids. V was cut by 2 bases and J by 7 bases, with 4 bases left in between. CDR3 in amino acids: CAISEQNTQYF. In DNA, the CDR3 is TGTGCCATCAGTGAGCAAAATACGCAGTATTTT.

The chain recombines TRBV5-4 with TRBJ2-5; 7 nucleotides line up with TRBD2. This CDR3 has 17 residues. The ends lost 5 bases at V and 1 base at J; junction bases unmatched: 14. CDR1 and CDR2 (germline): SGHNT, YYREEE (reference sequence). The DNA of the CDR3 is TGTGCCAGCAGTCTGAGACCTGGGGGGGGAGCCCAAGAGACCCAGTACTTC. Its protein product is CASSLRPGGGAQETQYF.

J is TRBJ2-5 and V is TRBV11-3; 8 positions agree with TRBD1. V was pared by 5 bases and J by 11 bases, with 4 bases of the junction left unmatched. The CDR3 loop spans 11 amino acids. The germline V gene encodes CDR1 SGHNT and CDR2 YENEEA. The CDR3 DNA sequence: TGTGCCAGCAGCGCGACAGGGGAGCAGTACTTC. Translated, it gives CASSATGEQYF.

The rearrangement joins TRBV7-9 to TRBJ1-3; 7 nucleotides agree with TRBD1. CDR1 and CDR2 (germline): SEHNR, FQNEAQ (reference sequence). Trimming took 1 base from V and 7 from J; bases not matched to a gene: 1. CDR3 length: 13 residues. The CDR3 nucleotides read TGTGCCAGCAGCTTAGAGACAGGGAACACCATATATTTT. Protein: CASSLETGNTIYF.

About this clone itself: The junction differs from germline at one of its ends, possibly a read error. V gene TRBV9 combines with J gene TRBJ1-3; 7 bases fit TRBD1. Germline CDR1 SGDLS, CDR2 YYNGEE. The CDR3 runs 14 residues. Written as DNA, the CDR3 is TGTGCCAGCAGCGTAACAGGGGAAGGAACCACCATATATTTT. It codes for CASSVTGEGTTIYF.

The genes are TRBV19 and TRBJ2-5; TRBD1 agrees at 7 bases. Germline values: CDR1 LNHDA, CDR2 SQIVND (reference sequence). The CDR3 is 15 residues long. V shed 3 bases, J shed 2 bases, and the junction held 6 bases outside the gene matches. The CDR3 spells CASSMTGIAQETQYF. Here the CDR3 DNA reads TGTGCCAGTAGTATGACAGGGATTGCTCAAGAGACCCAGTACTTC.

V usage is TRBV7-9 and J usage is TRBJ1-1; 9 nucleotides line up with TRBD1. V lost 5 bases and J lost 6; bases outside the gene matches: 7. The germline V gene has CDR1 SEHNR and CDR2 FQNEAQ (reference sequence). CDR3 length: 14 residues. The CDR3 is CASSPRTGDAEAFF. Here the CDR3 DNA reads TGTGCCAGCAGCCCGAGGACAGGGGACGCTGAAGCTTTCTTT.

This clone showed up just a few times. The rearrangement joins TRBV27 to TRBJ1-5; D is uncertain. This CDR3 has 13 amino acids. Germline-derived CDR1 and CDR2 are MNHEY and SMNVEV (reference sequence). The germline V and J ends were trimmed by 2 bases and 4 bases, with 6 bases remaining between them. The CDR3 nucleotides are TGTGCCAGCAGTTTAAAGAGAAATCAGCCCCAGCATTTT. Its protein is CASSLKRNQPQHF.